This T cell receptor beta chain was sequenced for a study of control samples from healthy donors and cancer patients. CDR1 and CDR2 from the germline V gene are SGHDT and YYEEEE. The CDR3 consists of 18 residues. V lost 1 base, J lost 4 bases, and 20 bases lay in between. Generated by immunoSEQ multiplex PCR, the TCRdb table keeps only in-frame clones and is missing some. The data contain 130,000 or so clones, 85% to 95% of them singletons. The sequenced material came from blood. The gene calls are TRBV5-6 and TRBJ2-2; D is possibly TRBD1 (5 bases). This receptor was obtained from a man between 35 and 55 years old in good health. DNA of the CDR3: TGTGCCAGCAGCTTGTATGTCCGGAGCAGGGATCCCACCGGGGAGCTGTTTTTT. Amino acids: CASSLYVRSRDPTGELFF.